At least ten counts were recorded for the clone carrying this T cell receptor (beta chain). The data derive from a study of human T cells and chemical hapten exposure. This CDR3 has 15 amino acids. After removal of 1 base from V and 6 bases from J, the junction contained 8 bases not matched to a gene. Germline V CDR1 and CDR2: MDHEN, SYDVKM. Time point of the sample: patch test 1, 2 weeks after DPC sensitization. Treatment denoted: therapeutic diphenylcyclopropenone sensitization with weekly scalp DPC. Total RNA extraction was carried out from unfractionated whole blood. In the source study's methods: 90,000 to 100,000 TCRs per sample was the median, with a range of about 23,224 to 750,000. TCRdb analysed the RACE reads with MiXCR anew, one entry per CDR3 protein. The V and J calls and clone size come from TCRdb's table, not from the authors' own analysis. There are under 40,000 distinct CDR3 sequences in the sample; about 6.3% occur only once, and roughly 9% lies in the top ten.

This clonotype was obtained from a woman aged 25 to 45 with alopecia areata. Some clones in this sample may be carry-over from other donors' samples. The specimen comprised whole blood, sampled in connection with sensitization to the hapten diphenylcyclopropenone (DPC). The J gene is TRBJ2-7, the V gene TRBV28, with TRBD1 identical over 8 bases. The CDR3: CASSLFAGGTGEQYF. CDR3 sequence (DNA): TGTGCCAGCAGTTTATTTGCAGGGGGCACGGGCGAGCAGTACTTC.